The TCR beta chain under discussion was sequenced for a study of blood T cell repertoires in COVID-19. Across about two dozen US areas, participants ranged in age from about 18 to 100 years. This clone was counted once. Study processing details: Estimated nucleated cell counts came from reference gene primer amplification. Sequencing was performed with immunoSEQ multiplex PCR; in TCRdb, only in-frame clones are kept and a portion is missing. Clone size and the V and J calls come from that table; the DNA yielded D and trimming. This table has some 170,000 clones, roughly 82% appearing once. This clonotype was sampled from a man aged 45 to 65 who had recovered from COVID-19. The specimen was PBMCs or T cells enriched from blood (not recorded which).

CDR3 protein: CASSDWTGEIDTQYF. The CDR3 region has the DNA TGTGCCAGCAGTGATTGGACAGGGGAGATAGATACGCAGTATTTT. The V call is TRBV2, the J call TRBJ2-3; 9 nucleotides line up with TRBD1. The CDR3 is 15 residues long. The germline V gene encodes CDR1 SNHLY and CDR2 FYNNEI. The J segment lost 5 bases and the V segment lost 3 bases, leaving 6 bases of the junction unmatched.